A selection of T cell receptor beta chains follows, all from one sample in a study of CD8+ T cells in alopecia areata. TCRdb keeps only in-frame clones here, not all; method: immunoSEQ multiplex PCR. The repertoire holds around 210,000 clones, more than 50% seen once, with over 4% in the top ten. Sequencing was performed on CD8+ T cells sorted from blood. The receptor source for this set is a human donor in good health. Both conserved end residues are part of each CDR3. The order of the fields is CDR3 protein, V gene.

CASSQEGEGTGYTF,TRBV4-1
CASSEALGGYSNQPQHF,TRBV2
CASSEYNEQFF,TRBV27
CATGTGNTEAFF,TRBV19
CASSPTDGTYEQYF,TRBV19
CASSREPDLGELFF,TRBV2
CASSFPGRVSYEQYF,TRBV11-2
CASSQVLRGSGYTF,TRBV4-1
CASSVLGADYGYTF,TRBV9
CSVGIEGLARGYTF,TRBV29-1
CASSPLYRGNYGYTF,TRBV5-6
CATSRLSGMETQYF,TRBV15
CSVEGLIAGELFF,TRBV29-1
CASSVPNTGELFF,TRBV27
CASSQGRGQPQHF,TRBV19
CATGTWTGDSRTEAFF,TRBV7-9
CASSQEGVAYEQYF,TRBV4-1
CASSRANSPLHF,TRBV27
CACNWRGEANEQFF,TRBV6-1
CASSRDRATGDTQYF,TRBV5-8
CASSATYGYTF,TRBV7-9
CASSDQLETQYF,TRBV2
CATWRSAQETQYF,TRBV6-5
CASSPTGTDGTEAFF,TRBV6-5
CAKHRRDDGYTF,TRBV2
CASSQEGQGGERAFF,TRBV4-1
CASSYLQEGHQPQHF,TRBV6-6
CASSVGQGPLYGYTF,TRBV5-4
CASSPRINRQDVIVFF,TRBV7-9
CASSQQGRWTEAFF,TRBV23-1
CASSSLNEKLFF,TRBV7-9
CATRPAGTHHEQFF,TRBV27
CASSRQGASYEQYF,TRBV25-1
CASSQDGARGWDTEAFF,TRBV4-1
CASSSGTGNEQYF,TRBV19
CASSFASRAVSNQPQHF,TRBV7-9
CASSEYEQYF,TRBV6-5
CASSLAAGQGGEKLFF,TRBV7-8
CASSQDSGGRTDTQYF,TRBV4-1
CASSGTSETQYF,TRBV7-9
CASSLGASYEQYF,TRBV7-6
CASSTGGGGQPQHF,TRBV2
CSVPTTGGSYNEQFF,TRBV29-1
CASGTGGTEQYF,TRBV12-5
CASSLTRGAYEQYF,TRBV5-6
CASSYSRLQAEAFF,TRBV6-6
CASNERLAGVVDTQYF,TRBV6-1
CASSYSARGTDTQYF,TRBV6-5